This T cell receptor (beta chain) is drawn from a study of blood T cell repertoires in COVID-19. Assay used: immunoSEQ multiplex PCR; TCRdb lists only in-frame clones, some missing. Here the sample spans 95,000 to 100,000 clones, over 80% being singletons. The J segment lost 0 bases and the V segment lost 8 bases, leaving 7 bases of the junction unmatched. Germline V lookup: CDR1 LNHDA, CDR2 SQIVND (reference sequence). The length of the CDR3 is 15 residues. This clone showed up just once. The source is a man over 45 with acute or convalescent COVID-19. The sequenced material came from peripheral blood. The chain joins TRBV19 to TRBJ1-3; 7 positions agree with TRBD1. This CDR3 reads CASGRTGNSGNTIYF. The CDR3, as DNA: TGTGCCAGTGGACGGACAGGAAACTCTGGAAACACCATATATTTT.